The following is a TCR beta chain sequence with its context. This clone was observed a single time. This receptor's antigen is unknown. Base-call qualities are not available, and no considerably larger clone is one nucleotide away. TCRbeta CDR3 regions were amplified from genomic DNA by means of the immunoSEQ Assay, a bias-controlled multiplex PCR. The original pipeline was this. The number of nucleated cells in each sample was estimated by amplification of reference gene primers within the assay. To quantify the absolute abundance of each unique TCRbeta CDR3 rearrangement, sequence reads were collapsed and filtered. For each sample, productive Simpson clonality was calculated by taking the square root of Simpson's diversity index across productive rearrangements. The clones in this table, taken by TCRdb from immuneACCESS, are in-frame only. Not every clone is retained; where verified, under half of the shortfall comes from an unresolved V gene, and the cause of the rest is unknown. That table is the source of V, J and clone size, and D and trimming were worked out from the DNA. In this sample the table shows some 530,000 clones, approximately 85% of which occur a single time. The top ten hold more than 3% of the sample.

The data derive from a study of blood T cell repertoires in COVID-19 (dated by TCRdb to about 2020). Context from the whole study: The collaborator samples originated in the United States, Italy and Spain and spanned the acute and convalescent phases of COVID-19. The prospective study material was composed of cDNA or gDNA derived from T cells, B-cell-depleted T cells, or PBMCs. Deeply sampled blood TCRbeta repertoires from subjects exposed to, actively infected with, or recovered from COVID-19 were included in the dataset. The repertoires were released in a freely available public database meant as a resource for research on the immune response to SARS-CoV-2. Samples were obtained from the ongoing ImmuneRACE study (first 160 participants) and from 1,254 subjects provided by 6 global collaborators. Nearly every sample came with metadata listing a de-identified subject ID, COVID-19 status, age in years and sex. Where HLA class I and class II types were available, the types were taken from metadata supplied by the sample provider, not from assay-based typing. Beyond this particular receptor, the publication reports: The amount of clinical and demographic metadata varied by source and participant and was provided uncurated.

The CDR3 contains 15 residues, cysteine and phenylalanine counted. The retained sequence is limited to the CDR3, 45 bases, with the frame set at the first base. V loses 0 bases at its end and J loses 3 bases; junction bases beyond the gene matches: 4. Reading the germline V gene gives CDR1 MNHEY and CDR2 SVGEGT. Collaborating institutions collected whole blood in K2EDTA tubes following their own protocols. For TCRbeta analysis, collaborator samples were shipped as frozen whole blood, as isolated PBMCs, or as DNA extracted from either sample type. The TCR sequence derives from a human donor in a cohort sampled during active COVID-19. The sequenced sample was peripheral blood. This sequence uses TRBV6-2 or TRBV6-3 and TRBJ2-7, with 8 junctional bases fitting TRBD2. In nucleotide form, the sequence is TGTGCCAGCAGTTACTCGAGTAGCGGGGTCTACGAGCAGTACTTC. The encoded protein is CASSYSSSGVYEQYF.